The T cell receptor (beta chain) described here comes from a study of CD8+CD57+ T cells in acquired aplastic anemia (dated by TCRdb to the late 2010s). Context from the whole study: Extracted DNA from sorted CD4+ and CD8+ cells averaged approximately 3 ug, ranging from roughly 0.19 to 27.4 ug. A CD8+CD57+ expansion meant a frequency higher than the mean frequency seen in healthy subjects.

Overall results and qualifications from the work: Patients and healthy controls showed no significant difference in CD8+ Simpson's diversity (P=0.060). Around 31 CD8+ CDR3 sequences were shared between patients and controls but appeared highly expressed in patients and within their immunodominant clones.

Patients chosen for sequencing had shown expansion of CD8+CD57+ cells by flow cytometry. Severe acquired aplastic anemia was diagnosed in all patients according to International Study of Aplastic Anemia and Agranulocytosis and Camitta criteria. Patients had received no therapy at the time of blood sampling. TCR repertoires of sorted CD4+ and CD8+ blood T cells from severe aplastic anemia patients and healthy subjects were deep-sequenced in the study. Patients were enrolled under clinicaltrials.gov protocols 00001620, 01623167, 00001397, 00071045, 00081523 and 00961064 in the USA. Ficoll-Paque density gradient centrifugation was used to isolate peripheral blood mononuclear cells. Before DNA extraction, CD4+ and CD8+ T cells were sorted with FACS or magnetic beads. Looking up the germline V gene yields CDR1 SGHTA and CDR2 FQGNSA. V lost 1 base and J lost 4 bases, and the count of bases not matched to a germline gene is 9. The CDR3 numbers 16 residues from cysteine through phenylalanine. Only the CDR3 DNA stays, 48 bases, in frame from base 1.

As regards this clonotype: Its specific antigen is unknown. Nothing much larger sits one base from this clone, and base qualities are not available.

Genomic DNA served as template for TCR beta VDJ combination and CDR3 sequence profiling. TCR repertoire sequencing was run on an Illumina HiSeq 2000. Regarding the original processing steps: TRBV/TRBJ rearrangement plots, CDR3 size and DJ length profiles, and Simpson's diversity index were used to evaluate the repertoires. The immunodominant clone was defined as the most abundant DNA sequence in deep sequencing data. CDR3 amino acid sequences were screened for sharing across subjects and compared with published repertoires and the VDJdb database. TCRdb redid the processing of the public reads, applying fastp at Q25 and MiXCR, and retained in-frame beta chains. When rows share a CDR3 protein, they turn into one entry using the most common DNA and genes. The V and J calls, along with clone size, are taken from TCRdb and not from the paper's own processing. This sample gives 250,000 to 300,000 distinct CDR3 sequences in total; roughly 53% of them show up just once. Under 1.5% of the sample is held by the ten biggest clonotypes.

The rearranged chain carries TRBV7-2 and TRBJ1-2, with TRBD1 matching 7 junction bases. The sequence came from a human donor with aplastic anemia. Sample: sorted CD4+, CD8+, or CD8+CD57+ T cells (not recorded which) from PBMCs. For the CDR3, the sequence is CASSLDGAGTAYGYTF. The DNA sequence reads TGTGCCAGCAGCTTAGATGGGGCAGGGACAGCCTATGGCTACACCTTC.